Following are 3 T cell receptor beta chains from one sample sequenced in a study of blood T cell repertoires in COVID-19. Only in-frame clones appear in the TCRdb table, and some are missing; sequencing was by immunoSEQ multiplex PCR. The table has 240,000 or so clones, around 89% seen once. The sequenced sample was peripheral blood. These receptors came from a woman aged 40 to 55 who had recovered from COVID-19.

The chain employs TRBV7-9 and TRBJ1-6, with D perhaps matching TRBD1 (5 bases). CDR3 size: 14 residues. The V and J ends lost 4 bases and 9 bases respectively, with 13 bases between them. Germline CDR1 and CDR2: SEHNR and FQNEAQ (reference sequence). Written as DNA, the CDR3 is TGTGCCAGCAGCTCGGGACGGGGGGGTTCACCCCTCCACTTT. This translates into CASSSGRGGSPLHF.

V and J are TRBV24-1 and TRBJ1-2, with 9 bases identical to TRBD1. Per the germline V gene, CDR1 is KGHDR and CDR2 is SFDVKD. Losses at the gene ends were 3 bases for V and 2 bases for J; bases not matched to a gene: 3. The CDR3 is 15 residues long. For the CDR3, the DNA is TGTGCCACCAGTGATACACAGGGGGCAAACTATGGCTACACCTTC. As protein: CATSDTQGANYGYTF.

As DNA, the CDR3 is TGTGCCAGTAGTACCCCGGCCAGGGGAGCCTCGGGCACCGGGGAGCTGTTTTTT. Its translation is CASSTPARGASGTGELFF. The J gene is TRBJ2-2, the V gene TRBV19; a weak D match, TRBD1 (6 bases). The CDR3 totals 18 residues. V was cut by 4 bases and J by 4 bases, with 22 bases left in between. The germline gives CDR1 LNHDA, CDR2 SQIVND (reference sequence).